This T cell receptor beta chain is from a study of T cells expressing NK-cell markers. Background on the study: Repertoires of TCR beta were obtained from T cells sorted as CD3+CD56+NKG2C+, CD3+CD56+NKG2C- and CD3+CD56-NKG2C+. The sequencing cohort of eight donors included seven HCMV-seropositive individuals and one seronegative individual.

Notes on the study in general: More than 5 donors carried dominant NKG2C+ clonotypes that made up about 1.0-8% of their CD8+ T cells.

The CDR3 runs 15 residues. In germline, CDR1 is LNHDA, CDR2 SQIVND (reference sequence). cDNA encoding TCR beta was synthesized via 5'RACE template switching incorporating UMIs. TCRdb re-called the 5' RACE reads, yielding one record per CDR3 amino acid sequence without DNA. The specimen's table records roughly 280,000 distinct CDR3 sequences. Note on this clonotype: Its antigen remains unidentified.

The genes are TRBV19 and TRBJ1-5; the D call from TCRdb, TRBD1, cannot be confirmed without DNA. The sample consisted of blood T cells: a sorted CD56 or NKG2C T cell subset, CD4+ or CD8+ T cells, or bulk PBMC T cells (not recorded which). This TCR was recovered from a man younger than 30 in good health. This CDR3 reads CASRPGQGAFQPQHF.